These T cell receptor beta chains were read from a single sample in a study of cytomegalovirus exposure and HLA in healthy donors. Sequencing was performed with immunoSEQ multiplex PCR; in TCRdb, only in-frame clones are kept and a portion is missing. This sample contains 220,000 or so clones. Sequencing was performed on PBMCs. The receptor source for this set is a girl aged 2 to 9 in good health and CMV-seropositive. Both conserved end residues are part of each CDR3. The D gene is left open where the match is weak.

TRBV11-3,TRBJ2-7,NA,TGTGCCAGCAGCTTAGCCTCGGACAGAGGATACGAGCAGTACTTC,CASSLASDRGYEQYF
TRBV7-6,TRBJ2-7,TRBD2,TGTGCCAGCAGCTATACTAGCGGTCCACGGGACGAGCAGTACTTC,CASSYTSGPRDEQYF
TRBV28,TRBJ2-7,TRBD2,TGTGCCAGCAGCTTCGCCCCCGGCACTAGCGGGAGATTTGCCTACGAGCAGTACTTC,CASSFAPGTSGRFAYEQYF
TRBV29-1,TRBJ2-1,NA,TGCAGCGTTAACCCAACAGGGACCTACAATGAGCAGTTCTTC,CSVNPTGTYNEQFF
TRBV5-6,TRBJ1-2,TRBD1,TGTGCCAGCAGCTTGTTGGTCAGGGGGGTTCTCTATGGCTACACCTTC,CASSLLVRGVLYGYTF
TRBV5-5,TRBJ2-6,NA,TGTGCCAGCAGCTTCAGCTCTGGGGCCAACGTCCTGACTTTC,CASSFSSGANVLTF
TRBV6-5,TRBJ2-2,TRBD1,TGTGCCAGCAGCGCACAGGGGGCTACCGGGGAGCTGTTTTTT,CASSAQGATGELFF
TRBV15,TRBJ2-1,NA,TGTGCCACCAGCAAACAGGGCCCACGAATCGACAATGAGCAGTTCTTC,CATSKQGPRIDNEQFF
TRBV1,TRBJ2-7,NA,TGCACCAGCAGCCAAGATCTGAGGGGAAGCGGGGGTCGCTCCTACGAGCAGTACTTC,CTSSQDLRGSGGRSYEQYF
TRBV27,TRBJ2-5,TRBD2,TGTGCCAGCAGTCCGACGACTAGCGGGAGTAAAGAGACCCAGTACTTC,CASSPTTSGSKETQYF
TRBV29-1,TRBJ2-2,NA,TGCAGCGTCCCGGCAGGGACGAACACCGGGGAGCTGTTTTTT,CSVPAGTNTGELFF
TRBV15,TRBJ1-2,NA,TGTGCCACCAGTGGCGGGGCTAACTATGGCTACACCTTC,CATSGGANYGYTF
TRBV25-1,TRBJ1-3,NA,TGTGCCAGCAGCGATACAGGGACCCCTGGAAACACCATATATTTT,CASSDTGTPGNTIYF
TRBV27,TRBJ2-1,NA,TGTGCCAGCAGACTAGTCGCCTACAATGAGCAGTTCTTC,CASRLVAYNEQFF
TRBV2,TRBJ2-5,NA,TGTGCCAGCCGAGGTTTAAATACTGCAATGAGAGAGACCCAGTACTTC,CASRGLNTAMRETQYF
TRBV4-1,TRBJ1-1,NA,TGCGCCAGCAGCCACATGACCCTTCTACAGGGGAACACTGAAGCTTTCTTT,CASSHMTLLQGNTEAFF
TRBV28,TRBJ2-7,TRBD1,TGTGCCAGCAGTTTGACAGGGAACGAGCAGTACTTC,CASSLTGNEQYF
TRBV7-8,TRBJ2-1,TRBD2,TGTGCCAGCAGCCAATATAGCGGGAGCAGGGACAATGAGCAGTTCTTC,CASSQYSGSRDNEQFF
TRBV7-9,TRBJ2-7,NA,TGTGCCAGCAGCCCCTTAGACAGCACCCTATTC,CASSPLDSTLF
TRBV6-1,TRBJ2-7,TRBD2,TGTGCCAGCAGTGATAACGGGAGGGCCTGGGGAGAGCAGTACTTC,CASSDNGRAWGEQYF
TRBV9,TRBJ2-2,TRBD2,TGTGCCAGCAGCGTAGGTCTAGCGGGAGGAACTTTCACCGGGGAGCTGTTTTTT,CASSVGLAGGTFTGELFF
TRBV7-8,TRBJ2-7,NA,TGTGCCAGCAGCTTAGCACAGGTTTTCTCCTACGAGCAGTACTTC,CASSLAQVFSYEQYF
TRBV28,TRBJ2-1,TRBD1,TGTGCCAGCAGTCCCATGGGACAGGGTAGCTACAATGAGCAGTTCTTC,CASSPMGQGSYNEQFF
TRBV29-1,TRBJ2-7,TRBD2,TGCAGCGGATACATAGCGGGAGATGGGGGTTACGAGCAGTACTTC,CSGYIAGDGGYEQYF
TRBV9,TRBJ2-3,NA,TGTGCCAGCAGCGTCCCGCAAGGGAGCGGACCAGTGGTCCCGAACCAGCACACAGATACGCAGTATTTT,CASSVPQGSGPVVPNQHTDTQYF
TRBV5-1,TRBJ1-4,NA,TGCGCCAGCAGCTTCGGCAGGGCTGAAAAACTGTTTTTT,CASSFGRAEKLFF
TRBV4-2,TRBJ1-2,NA,TGTGCCAGCAGCCATTATGGAGTAGGCTACACCTTC,CASSHYGVGYTF
TRBV6-4,TRBJ1-2,TRBD1,TGTGCCAGCAGTCTGACAGGGGCTCCAGGGAGCTATGGCTACACCTTC,CASSLTGAPGSYGYTF
TRBV19,TRBJ1-2,TRBD1,TGTGCCTTGTGGACAGGGGGCCGCTACACCTTC,CALWTGGRYTF
TRBV7-2,TRBJ2-7,TRBD2,TGTGCCAGCAGCACCCGGACTAGCGGGACGAACGAGCAGTACTTC,CASSTRTSGTNEQYF
TRBV5-1,TRBJ1-1,NA,TGCGCCAGCAGCTCCACAGGGTTGGGCGCTTTCTTT,CASSSTGLGAFF